This TCR beta chain originates from a study of beta chain features in type 1 diabetes. The authors took one heparinised blood draw, averaging around 120 mL, from each donor. A remark on this clone: Its cognate antigen is unknown.

This CDR3 comprises 16 residues. Per the germline V gene, CDR1 is MNHEY and CDR2 is SMNVEV (reference sequence). V lost 9 bases and J 0 bases, leaving 20 bases between the germline ends. Reverse transcription of all isolated RNA meant that expressed TCRB transcripts were sequenced. Naive, central memory and regulatory T cell samples came to a mean of around 3.3 million reads. Sequencing used immunoSEQ multiplex PCR; TCRdb keeps in-frame clones, though not all of them. The sample yields a few hundred thousand clones, approximately 12% seen once. Study-level points and caveats: A closer apparent resemblance between naive, central memory and Treg TCRB repertoires was seen in patients than in healthy donors. The study notes PCR might favor shorter templates equally in patients and controls. For Type 1 diabetes patients, all four CD4+ subsets carried TCRB CDR3s that were moderately but significantly shorter.

The sequence was collected from a woman younger than 35 with type 1 diabetes. The chain employs TRBV27 and TRBJ1-2; possible D gene TRBD1, 6 bases. Sequencing was performed on naive CD4+ T cells from blood. The CDR3 spells CASPLGSDSPNYGYTF. DNA of the CDR3: TGTGCCAGTCCCCTCGGTTCGGACAGCCCTAACTATGGCTACACCTTC.